These T cell receptor beta chains were read from a single sample in a study of cytomegalovirus exposure and HLA in healthy donors. Assay: immunoSEQ multiplex PCR; the TCRdb copy retains only in-frame clones and omits some. The sample includes roughly 99,000 clones, more than 60% of them seen just once. Sequenced: PBMCs. Every receptor here comes from a man aged 60 to 75 in good health and CMV-seropositive. CDR3s include the opening cysteine and the closing phenylalanine or tryptophan.

>TRBV9|TRBJ2-2
CASSATGDPFSGELFF
>TRBV9|TRBJ1-1
CASSPDRGWPEAFF
>TRBV7-3|TRBJ2-2
CASSFGDRGTGELFF
>TRBV30|TRBJ1-4
CAWKRQGQHEKLFF
>TRBV28|TRBJ1-4
CASSSRGEKLFF
>TRBV7-3|TRBJ2-3
CASSLSWRGDPRDTQYF
>TRBV27|TRBJ1-5
CASSLHRVGQPQHF
>TRBV7-6|TRBJ1-5
CASSQQGGRQPQHF
>TRBV6-6|TRBJ2-1
CASSYYGGQNNEQFF
>TRBV9|TRBJ2-5
CASTEGEGTQETQYF
>TRBV7-9|TRBJ2-1
CASSLAGQLNEQFF
>TRBV29-1|TRBJ2-3
CSVRQTDTQYF
>TRBV7-2|TRBJ1-2
CASSQDGSRDYGYTF
>TRBV29-1|TRBJ2-2
CSGREAGELFF
>TRBV19|TRBJ2-1
CASSMAVYNEQFF
>TRBV6-6|TRBJ1-6
CASTQGDSPLHF
>TRBV18|TRBJ1-2
CASSPGQGYYGYTF
>TRBV13|TRBJ1-3
CASSPYPGGGNTIYF
>TRBV7-9|TRBJ2-2
CASTPQGSNTGELFF
>TRBV5-4|TRBJ1-2
CASSFGQDNYGYTF
>TRBV6-5|TRBJ1-1
CASSFADTGVRGEAFF
>TRBV6-1|.
CASTLRSRSYEQYF
>TRBV6-1|TRBJ1-4
CASRRETGRNEKLFF